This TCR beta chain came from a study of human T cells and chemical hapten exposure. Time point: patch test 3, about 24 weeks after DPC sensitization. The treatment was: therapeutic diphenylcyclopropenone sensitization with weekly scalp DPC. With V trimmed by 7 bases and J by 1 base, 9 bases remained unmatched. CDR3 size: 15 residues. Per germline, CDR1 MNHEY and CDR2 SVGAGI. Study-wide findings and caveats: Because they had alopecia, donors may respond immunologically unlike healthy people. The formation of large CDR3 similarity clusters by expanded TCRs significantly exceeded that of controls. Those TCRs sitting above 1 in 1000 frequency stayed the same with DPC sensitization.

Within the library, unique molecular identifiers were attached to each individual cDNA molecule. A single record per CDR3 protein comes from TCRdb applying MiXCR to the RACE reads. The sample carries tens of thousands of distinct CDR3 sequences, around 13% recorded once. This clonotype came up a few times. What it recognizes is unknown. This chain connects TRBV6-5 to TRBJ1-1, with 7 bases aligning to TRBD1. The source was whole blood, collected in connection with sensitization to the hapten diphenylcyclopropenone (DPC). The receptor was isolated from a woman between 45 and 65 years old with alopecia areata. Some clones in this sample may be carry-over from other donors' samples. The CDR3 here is CASTPRQGKNTEAFF. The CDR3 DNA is TGTGCCAGCACCCCTAGACAGGGAAAGAACACTGAAGCTTTCTTT.